This T cell receptor beta chain is from a study of blood T cell repertoires in COVID-19. Which cohort a participant joined came from the clinical history participants gave. Assay: immunoSEQ multiplex PCR; the TCRdb copy retains only in-frame clones and omits some. The data contain about 320,000 clones, 85% of them seen just once; the ten biggest clones take up under 2%. This CDR3 is built from 18 residues. CDR1 and CDR2 (germline): SGHTA, FQGNSA. V was pared by 1 base and J by 2 bases, with 12 bases of the junction left unmatched. The material sequenced was PBMCs or T cells enriched from blood (not recorded which). The chain links TRBV7-2 to TRBJ2-5; 8 nucleotides line up with TRBD2. The clonotype comes from a woman in her twenties or thirties who had been exposed to COVID-19. The CDR3 loop is CASSLVAGGLGEQETQYF. For the CDR3, the DNA is TGTGCCAGCAGCTTAGTGGCGGGGGGTCTGGGGGAGCAAGAGACCCAGTACTTC.